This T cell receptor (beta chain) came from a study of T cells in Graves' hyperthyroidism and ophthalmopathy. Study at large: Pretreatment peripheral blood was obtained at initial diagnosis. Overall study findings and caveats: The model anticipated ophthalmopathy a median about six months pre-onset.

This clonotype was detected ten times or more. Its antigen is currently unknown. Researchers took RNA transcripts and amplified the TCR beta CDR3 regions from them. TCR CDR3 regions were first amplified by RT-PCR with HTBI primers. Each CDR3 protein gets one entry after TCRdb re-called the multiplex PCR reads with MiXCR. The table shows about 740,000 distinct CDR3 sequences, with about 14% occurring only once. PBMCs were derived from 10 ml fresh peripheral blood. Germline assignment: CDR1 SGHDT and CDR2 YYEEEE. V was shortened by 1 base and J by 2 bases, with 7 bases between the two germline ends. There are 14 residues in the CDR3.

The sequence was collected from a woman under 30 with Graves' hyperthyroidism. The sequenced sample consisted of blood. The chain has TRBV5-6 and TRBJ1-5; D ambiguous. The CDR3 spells CASSLMEGNQPQHF. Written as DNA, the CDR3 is TGTGCCAGCAGCTTGATGGAGGGCAATCAGCCCCAGCATTTT. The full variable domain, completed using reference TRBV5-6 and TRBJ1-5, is DAGVTQSPTHLIKTRGQQVTLRCSPKSGHDTVSWYQQALGQGPQFIFQYYEEEERQRGNFPDRFSGHQFPNYSSELNVNALLLGDSALYLCASSLMEGNQPQHFGDGTRLSIL.